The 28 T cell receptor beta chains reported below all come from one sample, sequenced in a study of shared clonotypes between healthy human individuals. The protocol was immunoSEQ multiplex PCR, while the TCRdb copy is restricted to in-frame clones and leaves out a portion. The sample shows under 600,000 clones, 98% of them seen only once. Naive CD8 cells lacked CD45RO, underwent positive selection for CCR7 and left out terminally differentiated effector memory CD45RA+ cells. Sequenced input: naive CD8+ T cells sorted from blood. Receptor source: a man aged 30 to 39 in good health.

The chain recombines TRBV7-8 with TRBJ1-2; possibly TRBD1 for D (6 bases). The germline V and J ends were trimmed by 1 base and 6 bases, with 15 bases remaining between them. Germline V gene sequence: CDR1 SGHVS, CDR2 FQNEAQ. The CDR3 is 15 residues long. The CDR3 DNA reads TGTGCCAGCAGCTTAGAGGCCAGGGGAGGGAATGGCTACACCTTC. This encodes CASSLEARGGNGYTF.

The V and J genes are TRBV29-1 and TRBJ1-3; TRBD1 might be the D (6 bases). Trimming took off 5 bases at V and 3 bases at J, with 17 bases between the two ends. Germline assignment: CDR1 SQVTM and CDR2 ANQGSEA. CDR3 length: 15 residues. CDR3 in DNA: TGCAGCGTTTTAGGGGGGGACAACGTTGGAAACACCATATATTTT. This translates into CSVLGGDNVGNTIYF.

DNA for the CDR3: TGTGCCAGCAGCTTAGGGACAGGGGTCGACGGGGATGAGCAGTTCTTC. Translated, it gives CASSLGTGVDGDEQFF. This rearrangement joins TRBV11-2 to TRBJ2-1, with 9 bases fitting TRBD1. Germline CDR1 is SGHAT and CDR2 is FQNNGV. J lost 8 bases, V lost 1 base, and 9 bases had no gene match. There are 16 residues in the CDR3.

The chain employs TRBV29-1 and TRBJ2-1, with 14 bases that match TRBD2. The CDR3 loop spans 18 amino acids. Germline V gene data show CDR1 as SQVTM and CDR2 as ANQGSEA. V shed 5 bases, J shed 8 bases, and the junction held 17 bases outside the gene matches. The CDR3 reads CSVLFTPGLAGVTDEQFF. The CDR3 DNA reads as TGCAGCGTTCTATTCACTCCGGGACTAGCGGGAGTTACCGATGAGCAGTTCTTC.

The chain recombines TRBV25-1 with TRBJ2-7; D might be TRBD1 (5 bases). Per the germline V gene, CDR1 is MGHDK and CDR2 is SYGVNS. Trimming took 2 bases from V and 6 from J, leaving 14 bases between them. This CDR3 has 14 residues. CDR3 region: CASSELGAASEQYF. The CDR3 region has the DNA TGTGCCAGCAGTGAACTAGGGGCGGCCTCCGAGCAGTACTTC.

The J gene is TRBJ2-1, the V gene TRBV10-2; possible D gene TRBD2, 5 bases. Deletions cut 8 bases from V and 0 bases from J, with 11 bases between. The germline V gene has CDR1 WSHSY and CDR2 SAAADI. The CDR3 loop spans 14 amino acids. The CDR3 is CASLRANSYNEQFF. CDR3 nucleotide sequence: TGCGCCAGCTTGAGGGCTAACTCCTACAATGAGCAGTTCTTC.

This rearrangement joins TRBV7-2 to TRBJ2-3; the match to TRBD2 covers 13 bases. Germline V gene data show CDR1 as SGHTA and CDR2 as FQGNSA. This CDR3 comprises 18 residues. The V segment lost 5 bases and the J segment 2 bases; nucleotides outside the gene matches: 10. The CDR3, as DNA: TGTGCCAGCAGCCCATGGACTAGCGGGAGTACGGTCACAGATACGCAGTATTTT. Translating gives CASSPWTSGSTVTDTQYF.

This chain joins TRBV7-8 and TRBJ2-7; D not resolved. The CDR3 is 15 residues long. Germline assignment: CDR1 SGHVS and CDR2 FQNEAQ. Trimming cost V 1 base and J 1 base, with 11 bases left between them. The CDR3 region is CASSLGSVRSYEQYF. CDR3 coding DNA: TGTGCCAGCAGCTTAGGTTCGGTCCGATCCTACGAGCAGTACTTC.

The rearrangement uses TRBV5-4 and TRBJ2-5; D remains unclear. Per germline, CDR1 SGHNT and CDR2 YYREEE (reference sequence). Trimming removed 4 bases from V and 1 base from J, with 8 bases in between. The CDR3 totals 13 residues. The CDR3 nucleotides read TGTGCCAGCAGCGTTATGGGCCAAGAGACCCAGTACTTC. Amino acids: CASSVMGQETQYF.

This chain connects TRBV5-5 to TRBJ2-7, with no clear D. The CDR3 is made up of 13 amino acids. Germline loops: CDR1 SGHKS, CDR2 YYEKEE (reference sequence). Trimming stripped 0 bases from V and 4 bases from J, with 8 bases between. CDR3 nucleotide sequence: TGTGCCAGCAGCTTGGAGGCAAAGTACGAGCAGTACTTC. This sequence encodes CASSLEAKYEQYF.

CDR3 bases: TGCAGCGTTGAAGCAGGCAATCCCTACGAGCAGTACTTC. It is translated as CSVEAGNPYEQYF. This rearrangement joins TRBV29-1 to TRBJ2-7; no firm D call. Germline V lookup: CDR1 SQVTM, CDR2 ANQGSEA. This CDR3 contains 13 residues. The V gene lost 1 base and the J gene lost 2 bases, with 9 bases spanning the gap.

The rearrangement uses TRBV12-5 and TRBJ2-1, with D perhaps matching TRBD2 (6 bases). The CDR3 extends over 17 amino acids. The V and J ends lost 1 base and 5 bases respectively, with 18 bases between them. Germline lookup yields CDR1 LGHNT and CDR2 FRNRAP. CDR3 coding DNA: TGTGCTAGTGGTTTGGCTCTGGGGGGATTTGGCCACAATGAGCAGTTCTTC. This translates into CASGLALGGFGHNEQFF. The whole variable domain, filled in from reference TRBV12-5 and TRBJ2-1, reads DARVTQTPRHKVTEMGQEVTMRCQPILGHNTVFWYRQTMMQGLELLAYFRNRAPLDDSGMPKDRFSAEMPDATLATLKIQPSEPRDSAVYFCASGLALGGFGHNEQFFGPGTRLTVL.

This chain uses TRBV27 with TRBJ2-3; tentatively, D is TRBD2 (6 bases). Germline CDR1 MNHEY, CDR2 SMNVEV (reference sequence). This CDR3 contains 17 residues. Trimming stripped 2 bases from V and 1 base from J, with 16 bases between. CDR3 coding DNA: TGTGCCAGCAGTTTAAGGAGGGTTTCACCTCGCACAGATACGCAGTATTTT. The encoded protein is CASSLRRVSPRTDTQYF.

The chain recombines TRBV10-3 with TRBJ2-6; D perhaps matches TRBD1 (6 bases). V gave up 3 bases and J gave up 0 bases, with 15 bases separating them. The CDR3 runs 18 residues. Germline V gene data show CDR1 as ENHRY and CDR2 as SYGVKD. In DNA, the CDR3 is TGTGCCATCAGTGACCCCGGACAGCGGAGCTCTGGGGCCAACGTCCTGACTTTC. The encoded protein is CAISDPGQRSSGANVLTF.

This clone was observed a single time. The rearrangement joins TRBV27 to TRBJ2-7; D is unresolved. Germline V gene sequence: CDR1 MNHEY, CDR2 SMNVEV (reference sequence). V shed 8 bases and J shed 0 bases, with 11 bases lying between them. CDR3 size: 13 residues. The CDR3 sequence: CASALKSSYEQYF. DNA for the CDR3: TGTGCCAGCGCTCTTAAGAGCTCCTACGAGCAGTACTTC.

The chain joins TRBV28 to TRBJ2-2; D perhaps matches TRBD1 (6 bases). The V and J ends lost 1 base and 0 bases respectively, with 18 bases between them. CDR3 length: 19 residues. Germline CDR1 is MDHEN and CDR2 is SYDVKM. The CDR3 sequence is CASSLSRGHPRTNTGELFF. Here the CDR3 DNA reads TGTGCCAGCAGTTTATCCAGGGGACACCCTCGCACGAACACCGGGGAGCTGTTTTTT.

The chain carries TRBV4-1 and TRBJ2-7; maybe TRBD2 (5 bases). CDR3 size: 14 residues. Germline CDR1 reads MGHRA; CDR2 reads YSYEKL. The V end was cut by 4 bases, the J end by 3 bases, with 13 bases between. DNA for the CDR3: TGCGCCAGCAGCCTCACGGGTGAGGGCTACGAGCAGTACTTC. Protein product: CASSLTGEGYEQYF.

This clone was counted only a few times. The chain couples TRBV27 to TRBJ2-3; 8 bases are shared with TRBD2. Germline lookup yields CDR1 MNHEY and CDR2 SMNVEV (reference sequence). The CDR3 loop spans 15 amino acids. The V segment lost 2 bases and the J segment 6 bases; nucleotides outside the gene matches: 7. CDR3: CASSLRSGGGDTQYF. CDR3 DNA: TGTGCCAGCAGTTTAAGGTCGGGAGGGGGGGATACGCAGTATTTT.

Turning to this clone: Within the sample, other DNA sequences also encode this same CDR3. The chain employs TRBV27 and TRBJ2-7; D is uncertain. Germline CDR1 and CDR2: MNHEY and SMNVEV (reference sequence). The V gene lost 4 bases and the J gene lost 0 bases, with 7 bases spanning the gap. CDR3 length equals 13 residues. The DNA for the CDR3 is TGTGCCAGCAGTTATAGGGTCTCCTACGAGCAGTACTTC. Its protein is CASSYRVSYEQYF.

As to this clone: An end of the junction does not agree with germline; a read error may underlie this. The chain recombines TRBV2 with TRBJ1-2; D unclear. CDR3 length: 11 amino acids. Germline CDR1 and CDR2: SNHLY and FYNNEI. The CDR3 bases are TGTGCCAGGAGTGAGGCTCGTGGCTACACCTTC. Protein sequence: CARSEARGYTF.

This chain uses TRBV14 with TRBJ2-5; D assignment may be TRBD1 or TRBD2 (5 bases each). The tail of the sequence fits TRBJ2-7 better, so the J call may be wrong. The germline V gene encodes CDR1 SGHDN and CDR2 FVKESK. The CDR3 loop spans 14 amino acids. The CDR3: CASSWDANLYEQYF. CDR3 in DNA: TGTGCCAGCAGCTGGGACGCCAACTTGTACGAGCAGTACTTC.

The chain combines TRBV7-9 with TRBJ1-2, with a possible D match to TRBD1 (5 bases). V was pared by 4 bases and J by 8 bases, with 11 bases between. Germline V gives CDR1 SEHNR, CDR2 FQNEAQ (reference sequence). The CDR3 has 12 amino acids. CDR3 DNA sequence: TGTGCCAGCAGCTCACAGAACAGGGGCTACACCTTC. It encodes CASSSQNRGYTF.

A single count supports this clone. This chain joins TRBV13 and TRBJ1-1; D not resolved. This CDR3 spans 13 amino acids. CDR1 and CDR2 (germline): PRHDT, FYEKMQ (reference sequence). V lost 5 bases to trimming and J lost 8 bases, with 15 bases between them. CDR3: CASSAEEQKEAFF. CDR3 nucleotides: TGTGCCAGCAGCGCCGAGGAGCAAAAGGAAGCTTTCTTT. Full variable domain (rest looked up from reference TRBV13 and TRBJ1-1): AAGVIQSPRHLIKEKRETATLKCYPIPRHDTVYWYQQGPGQDPQFLISFYEKMQSDKGSIPDRFSAQQFSDYHSELNMSSLELGDSALYFCASSAEEQKEAFFGQGTRLTVV.

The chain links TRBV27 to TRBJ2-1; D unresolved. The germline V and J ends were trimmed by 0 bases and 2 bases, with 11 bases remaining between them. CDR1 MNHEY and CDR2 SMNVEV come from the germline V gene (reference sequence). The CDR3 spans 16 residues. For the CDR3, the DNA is TGTGCCAGCAGTTTATCGCCCGAGGTACCCTACAATGAGCAGTTCTTC. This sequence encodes CASSLSPEVPYNEQFF.

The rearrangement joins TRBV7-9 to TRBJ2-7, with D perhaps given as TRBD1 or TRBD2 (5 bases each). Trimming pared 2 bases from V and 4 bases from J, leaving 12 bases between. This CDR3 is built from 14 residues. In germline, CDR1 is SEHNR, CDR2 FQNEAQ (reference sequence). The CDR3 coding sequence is TGTGCCAGCAGCTTACCGGGACCCAAATACGAGCAGTACTTC. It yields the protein CASSLPGPKYEQYF. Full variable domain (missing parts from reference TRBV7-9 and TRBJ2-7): DTGVSQNPRHKITKRGQNVTFRCDPISEHNRLYWYRQTLGQGPEFLTYFQNEAQLEKSRLLSDRFSAERPKGSFSTLEIQRTEQGDSAMYLCASSLPGPKYEQYFGPGTRLTVT.

CDR3 nucleotide sequence: TGTGCCAGCAGTCCACAACAAGCCAACAATGAGCAGTTCTTC. Its translation: CASSPQQANNEQFF. V usage is TRBV28 and J usage is TRBJ2-1; D is ambiguous. Trimming shortened V by 5 bases and J by 5 bases, and 13 bases separated the two germline ends. The CDR3 length is 14 residues. CDR1 is MDHEN and CDR2 is SYDVKM in the germline V gene.

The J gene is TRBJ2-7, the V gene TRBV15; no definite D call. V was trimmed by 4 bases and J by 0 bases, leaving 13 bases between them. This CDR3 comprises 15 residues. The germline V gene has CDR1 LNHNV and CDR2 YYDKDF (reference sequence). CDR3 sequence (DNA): TGTGCCACCAGCAAAGAGTCAGGTCTCTCCTACGAGCAGTACTTC. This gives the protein CATSKESGLSYEQYF.

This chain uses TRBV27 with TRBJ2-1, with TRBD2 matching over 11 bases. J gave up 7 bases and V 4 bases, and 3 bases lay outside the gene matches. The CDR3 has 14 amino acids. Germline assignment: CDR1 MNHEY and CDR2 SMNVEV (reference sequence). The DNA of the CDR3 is TGTGCCAGCAGTTCTAGCGGGAGGTCGAATGAGCAGTTCTTC. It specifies CASSSSGRSNEQFF.